This T cell receptor (beta chain) was obtained from a study of shared clonotypes between healthy human individuals. This CDR3 has 14 amino acids. The ends were cut back, 3 bases at V and 5 bases at J, with 14 bases in the middle. Germline V gene data show CDR1 as KGHSH and CDR2 as LQKENI. Naive CD8 cells lacked CD45RO, underwent positive selection for CCR7 and left out terminally differentiated effector memory CD45RA+ cells. Sequencing was performed with immunoSEQ multiplex PCR; in TCRdb, only in-frame clones are kept and a portion is missing. The sample contains about 870,000 clones, 80% to 95% of which appear only once.

The clonotype originates from a man aged 25 to 40 in good health. The chain joins TRBV18 to TRBJ2-7, with no clear D. Sequences were obtained from naive CD8+ T cells sorted from blood. The CDR3 spells CASSPSGLFDEQYF. The CDR3 nucleotides are TGTGCCAGCTCACCCTCCGGTCTGTTCGACGAGCAGTACTTC.